The 16 T cell receptor beta chains presented below share a single source sample, sequenced in a study of long-term antiretroviral therapy in people with HIV (dated by TCRdb to the early 2020s). The immunoSEQ hsTCRB v3.0 assay was used at survey level resolution to sequence the TRB variable region. Not all clones reach the TCRdb copy of this immuneACCESS table, which keeps in-frame sequences only. Checked studies attribute under half of the gap to unresolved V genes and leave the rest unexplained. Within this sample are about 27,000 clones, with roughly 85% of them counted one time only. The biggest ten clones account for roughly 10% of the sample. Sample: unsorted PBMCs, taken 0.8 years before starting antiretroviral therapy. The receptors shown here come from a man aged 18 to 30 with HIV.

The rearrangement links TRBV4-2 to TRBJ2-4; TRBD2 is a possible D gene (6 bases). Trimming pared 3 bases from V and 0 bases from J, leaving 18 bases between. This CDR3 is 18 amino acids long. The germline V gene has CDR1 LGHNA and CDR2 YNFKEQ. CDR3 sequence: CASSQDPLASLAKNIQYF. Written as DNA, the CDR3 is TGTGCCAGCAGCCAGGATCCTCTAGCGTCACTAGCCAAAAACATTCAGTACTTC.

The chain joins TRBV5-5 to TRBJ1-5; no reliable D call. Trimming pared 4 bases from V and 3 bases from J, leaving 14 bases between. In germline, CDR1 is SGHKS, CDR2 YYEKEE (reference sequence). The CDR3 consists of 15 residues. The CDR3 loop reads CASSRREGLNQPQHF. The CDR3 DNA follows: TGTGCCAGCAGCCGGCGGGAAGGGCTCAATCAGCCCCAGCATTTT.

This chain uses TRBV29-1 with TRBJ1-2; D gene unclear. In germline, CDR1 is SQVTM, CDR2 ANQGSEA. V gave up 0 bases and J gave up 4 bases, with 9 bases separating them. The CDR3 length is 13 residues. CDR3 sequence: CSVEEAWPYGYTF. Written as DNA, the CDR3 is TGCAGCGTTGAAGAAGCATGGCCCTATGGCTACACCTTC.

This chain links TRBV7-2 with TRBJ2-7; 7 bases fit TRBD2. V dropped 4 bases and J dropped 2; count of bases not matched to a gene: 5. This CDR3 is 14 amino acids long. Germline CDR1 and CDR2: SGHTA and FQGNSA. This chain's CDR3 is CASSSPRGTYEQYF. The DNA for the CDR3 is TGTGCCAGCAGCTCTCCGCGGGGGACCTACGAGCAGTACTTC.

This rearrangement joins TRBV20-1 to TRBJ2-1; no clear D gene. The CDR3 runs 11 residues. Germline V gives CDR1 DFQATT, CDR2 SNEGSKA (reference sequence). V lost 8 bases and J 9 bases, leaving 14 bases between the germline ends. In DNA, the CDR3 is TGCAGTTCCTATATGGGCTCTGAGCAGTTCTTC. This translates into CSSYMGSEQFF.

CDR3 amino acids: CASSTQRYGYTF. The CDR3 coding sequence is TGTGCCAGCAGTACTCAACGGTATGGCTACACCTTC. The chain has TRBV28 and TRBJ1-2; unclear D gene. Germline V gene data show CDR1 as MDHEN and CDR2 as SYDVKM. The CDR3 length is 12 residues. V was trimmed by 5 bases and J by 5 bases, leaving 9 bases between them.

The gene calls are TRBV5-4 and TRBJ1-2, with 10 bases lining up with TRBD1. The CDR3 length is 13 residues. Germline values: CDR1 SGHNT, CDR2 YYREEE (reference sequence). Losses at the gene ends were 3 bases for V and 12 bases for J; bases not matched to a gene: 8. The DNA for the CDR3 is TGTGCCAGCAGCTCCGGACAGGGGGTCAAGGACACCTTC. As protein: CASSSGQGVKDTF.

The V call is TRBV6-6, the J call TRBJ1-4; a possible D gene is TRBD1 (6 bases). Per the germline V gene, CDR1 is MNHNY and CDR2 is SVGAGI (reference sequence). V was cut by 1 base and J by 6 bases, with 9 bases left in between. This CDR3 has 14 residues. The CDR3 DNA is TGTGCCAGCAGTTACTTGGACAGATATGAAAAACTGTTTTTT. Residues: CASSYLDRYEKLFF.

The chain recombines TRBV4-3 with TRBJ2-7; perhaps TRBD1 as D (5 bases). The CDR3 sequence is 14 residues long. CDR1 and CDR2 (germline): LGHNA, YSLEER. Trimming shortened V by 0 bases and J by 2 bases, and 8 bases separated the two germline ends. CDR3 loop: CASSQDLGAYEQYF. CDR3 sequence (DNA): TGCGCCAGCAGCCAAGATCTAGGGGCCTACGAGCAGTACTTC.

By sample fraction, this clone is medium-sized. The J gene is TRBJ2-1, the V gene TRBV6-6; D is undetermined. Trimming stripped 6 bases from V and 4 bases from J, with 10 bases between. CDR1 and CDR2 (germline): MNHNY, SVGAGI (reference sequence). The CDR3 totals 13 residues. Written as DNA, the CDR3 is TGTGCCAGCAGCCCTGACCAGTACAATGAGCAGTTCTTC. This encodes CASSPDQYNEQFF.

The rearrangement joins TRBV29-1 to TRBJ2-7; tentative D call: TRBD1 (5 bases). The V end lost 6 bases, the J end lost 3 bases, and 9 bases lay between the germline ends. From germline, CDR1 is SQVTM and CDR2 ANQGSEA. CDR3 length: 11 amino acids. The DNA for the CDR3 is TGCAGCGTGACAGACATCTACGAGCAGTACTTC. The encoded protein is CSVTDIYEQYF.

The chain links TRBV12-5 to TRBJ1-5, with D possibly TRBD1 on 6 matching bases. The length of the CDR3 is 14 residues. Germline V CDR1 and CDR2: LGHNT, FRNRAP. V lost 2 bases and J 7 bases, leaving 12 bases between the germline ends. In nucleotides, the CDR3 is TGTGCTAGTGGTTTGAGTGGGGGCAGGCAGCCCCAGCATTTT. Encoded protein: CASGLSGGRQPQHF.

The V and J genes are TRBV18 and TRBJ2-2; 10 nucleotides match TRBD2. Germline CDR1 KGHSH, CDR2 LQKENI. The CDR3 contains 15 residues. V lost 4 bases to trimming and J lost 2 bases; unmatched junction nucleotides: 1. CDR3 loop: CASSRTSGNTGELFF. The CDR3 DNA reads as TGTGCCAGCTCACGGACTAGCGGAAACACCGGGGAGCTGTTTTTT.

This chain links TRBV29-1 with TRBJ2-7, with D maybe TRBD2 (5 bases). CDR3 length: 14 residues. Trimming took off 8 bases at V and 6 bases at J, with 23 bases between the two ends. Germline CDR1 reads SQVTM; CDR2 reads ANQGSEA. The CDR3 bases are TGCAGCACCCAGAGGCCACCGGGGAAGGGCGAGCAGTACTTC. It yields the protein CSTQRPPGKGEQYF.

The rearrangement links TRBV27 to TRBJ1-1, with unresolved D. Germline V gives CDR1 MNHEY, CDR2 SMNVEV (reference sequence). There are 13 residues in the CDR3. V gave up 2 bases and J gave up 8 bases, with 12 bases separating them. The CDR3, as DNA: TGTGCCAGCAGTTTAGGCCCACCGGGGGAAGCTTTCTTT. Amino acids: CASSLGPPGEAFF.

CDR3 sequence (DNA): TGCGCCAGCAGCCAAGAACAGGGGTTATACGAGCAGTACTTC. It translates to CASSQEQGLYEQYF. V gene TRBV4-1 combines with J gene TRBJ2-7, with 7 bases identical to TRBD1. The V and J ends lost 0 bases and 4 bases, in that order; junction bases with no gene match: 3. Germline V CDR1 and CDR2: MGHRA, YSYEKL. There are 14 residues in the CDR3.